Each of the 28 T cell receptor beta chains below was sequenced from the same sample in a study of beta chain features in type 1 diabetes. Study-level results: Patients with Type 1 diabetes showed moderately but significantly shorter TCRB CDR3s in all four CD4+ subsets.

Every bit of the isolated RNA underwent reverse transcription, so sequencing read expressed TCRB transcripts. Sequencing used immunoSEQ multiplex PCR; TCRdb keeps in-frame clones, though not all of them. The sample lists 240,000 or so clones; about 15% were seen once. The antigens these receptors bind are not known. The specimen sequenced was naive CD4+ T cells from blood. The receptors shown here come from a man aged 30 to 45 with type 1 diabetes.

V is TRBV13 and J is TRBJ1-1; TRBD1 is a possible D gene (6 bases). V lost 3 bases to trimming and J lost 6 bases, with 14 bases between them. Germline V gene data show CDR1 as PRHDT and CDR2 as FYEKMQ (reference sequence). This CDR3 spans 14 amino acids. The CDR3 loop is CASSFLVRGAEAFF. The CDR3 DNA reads as TGTGCCAGCAGCTTCCTCGTCAGGGGCGCTGAAGCTTTCTTT.

The V and J genes are TRBV4-1 and TRBJ1-3; the D is unclear. Trimming left V 0 bases short and J 0 bases short, with 12 bases between. This CDR3 is built from 17 residues. CDR1 and CDR2 (germline): MGHRA, YSYEKL. The CDR3, as DNA: TGCGCCAGCAGCCAAGATTACCCGGGATACTCTGGAAACACCATATATTTT. Translated: CASSQDYPGYSGNTIYF.

This clone was picked up a small number of times. This sequence joins TRBV10-3 and TRBJ1-1; D call uncertain. Germline V lookup: CDR1 ENHRY, CDR2 SYGVKD. The V and J ends lost 0 bases and 1 base respectively, with 3 bases between them. This CDR3 is 13 amino acids long. The CDR3 sequence: CAISESGNTEAFF. The CDR3 nucleotides read TGTGCCATCAGTGAGTCCGGGAACACTGAAGCTTTCTTT.

This clone showed up just a few times. V usage is TRBV6-5 and J usage is TRBJ1-2, with 7 bases identical to TRBD1. CDR1 and CDR2 (germline): MNHEY, SVGAGI. V lost 6 bases to trimming and J lost 8 bases; unmatched junction nucleotides: 9. The CDR3 length is 13 residues. CDR3 DNA sequence: TGTGCCAGCAGAAGAGGGGGCAGTGAGGGCTACACCTTC. This translates into CASRRGGSEGYTF.

The chain joins TRBV19 to TRBJ1-2, with 8 bases aligning to TRBD1. Germline assignment: CDR1 LNHDA and CDR2 SQIVND (reference sequence). The CDR3 consists of 15 residues. V shed 6 bases and J 4 bases; nucleotides not matched to a gene: 10. CDR3 nucleotides: TGTGCCAGTAGCACCGGGACAGGAAAGCTCTATGGCTACACCTTC. This gives the protein CASSTGTGKLYGYTF.

A remark on this clone: Other DNA sequences from this sample encode an identical CDR3 as well. This sequence joins TRBV29-1 and TRBJ1-2; a possible D gene is TRBD1 (5 bases). The CDR3 is made up of 12 amino acids. Looked up from germline, CDR1 is SQVTM and CDR2 is ANQGSEA. Trimming took off 3 bases at V and 2 bases at J, with 7 bases between the two ends. The CDR3 spells CSVDRANYGYTF. Here the CDR3 DNA reads TGCAGCGTTGACAGGGCCAACTATGGCTACACCTTC.

This chain uses TRBV15 with TRBJ1-1; 7 bases fit TRBD1. The CDR3 loop spans 12 amino acids. J was trimmed by 12 bases and V by 5 bases; bases with no gene match: 9. Germline CDR1 is LNHNV and CDR2 is YYDKDF (reference sequence). The CDR3 DNA reads as TGTGCCACCAGCCAACGGGACAGACGTTCTTTCTTT. Translating gives CATSQRDRRSFF.

This clone was detected a few times. The V gene is TRBV6-5, the J gene TRBJ1-1; D is perhaps TRBD1 (6 bases). This CDR3 spans 13 amino acids. V lost 6 bases and J 2 bases, leaving 10 bases between the germline ends. The V gene's germline CDR1 is MNHEY and CDR2 SVGAGI. Here the CDR3 DNA reads TGTGCCAGCAGACGACAGGAAAACACTGAAGCTTTCTTT. Its protein product is CASRRQENTEAFF.

This clone was counted a few times. The chain is built from TRBV6-5 and TRBJ2-2, with D uncertain. Trimming removed 4 bases at V and 5 bases at J, with 5 bases between. The V gene's germline CDR1 is MNHEY and CDR2 SVGAGI. The CDR3 spans 12 residues. The CDR3 sequence: CASSSNTGELFF. Written as DNA, the CDR3 is TGTGCCAGCAGTTCTAATACCGGGGAGCTGTTTTTT.

V gene TRBV21-1 combines with J gene TRBJ1-2. TRBV21-1 represents a pseudogene. This CDR3 spans 16 amino acids. The CDR3 nucleotides read TGTGCCAGCAGCAGAAAAAGCAGGGGAGGGGTCTATGGCTACACCTTC. This sequence encodes CASSRKSRGGVYGYTF.

The chain joins TRBV5-1 to TRBJ1-5; D call uncertain. With 3 bases removed from V and 2 bases from J, the gap between germline ends came to 9 bases. Germline V gives CDR1 SGHRS, CDR2 YFSETQ. CDR3 length: 14 residues. CDR3 residues: CASSSEGGNQPQHF. Written as DNA, the CDR3 is TGCGCCAGCAGCTCCGAGGGTGGCAATCAGCCCCAGCATTTT.

This clone appeared a few times. This chain links TRBV7-2 with TRBJ2-2; tentative D call: TRBD2 (6 bases). The CDR3 loop spans 14 amino acids. Germline CDR1 SGHTA, CDR2 FQGNSA. V was pared by 2 bases and J by 4 bases, with 8 bases between. The CDR3 protein is CASSLIGGTGELFF. The CDR3 region has the DNA TGTGCCAGCAGCTTAATCGGGGGCACCGGGGAGCTGTTTTTT.

The V and J genes are TRBV25-1 and TRBJ2-1; 7 nucleotides line up with TRBD1. V dropped 3 bases and J dropped 2; count of bases not matched to a gene: 7. This CDR3 is 16 amino acids long. CDR1 is MGHDK, CDR2 SYGVNS, per germline. CDR3 loop: CASSDPRDRPYNEQFF. The CDR3 bases are TGTGCCAGCAGTGACCCCCGGGACAGACCCTACAATGAGCAGTTCTTC.

This clone showed up just a few times. The gene calls are TRBV7-2 and TRBJ2-1; 8 nucleotides match TRBD2. Germline loops: CDR1 SGHTA, CDR2 FQGNSA. J was trimmed by 0 bases and V by 6 bases; bases with no gene match: 7. The CDR3 length is 16 residues. CDR3: CASSLSGSDSYNEQFF. The CDR3 bases are TGTGCCAGCAGTTTGAGCGGGAGCGACTCCTACAATGAGCAGTTCTTC.

The chain has TRBV9 and TRBJ2-5; 8 bases are a match to TRBD2. Germline V lookup: CDR1 SGDLS, CDR2 YYNGEE. The CDR3 is made up of 17 amino acids. V shed 4 bases, J shed 2 bases, and the junction held 13 bases outside the gene matches. The CDR3 DNA reads TGTGCCAGCAGCCCTATCGGGGCCGCGGGGGGACAAGAGACCCAGTACTTC. This codes for CASSPIGAAGGQETQYF.

This clone was seen more than once but under ten times. The rearrangement uses TRBV19 and TRBJ2-1; TRBD1 matches at 9 bases. The germline gives CDR1 LNHDA, CDR2 SQIVND (reference sequence). With V trimmed by 2 bases and J by 3 bases, 5 bases remained unmatched. The CDR3 consists of 16 residues. The CDR3 loop reads CASSITGGALYNEQFF. DNA of the CDR3: TGTGCCAGTAGTATAACAGGGGGCGCACTCTACAATGAGCAGTTCTTC.

This clone turned up a few times. The chain links TRBV20-1 to TRBJ1-3; the D is unclear. This CDR3 spans 11 amino acids. V was shortened by 3 bases and J by 8 bases, with 8 bases between the two germline ends. The germline V gene encodes CDR1 DFQATT and CDR2 SNEGSKA (reference sequence). DNA of the CDR3: TGCAGTGCTAGCGAGGAGGACACCATATATTTT. It yields the protein CSASEEDTIYF.

There are a few counts of this clone. The rearrangement uses TRBV5-6 and TRBJ2-5, with 7 bases aligning to TRBD1. Looked up from germline, CDR1 is SGHDT and CDR2 is YYEEEE. V trimming: 4 bases; J trimming: 2 bases; junction bases outside the gene matches: 5. The CDR3 extends over 14 amino acids. The CDR3 bases are TGTGCCAGCAGCATCCGGGACAGACAAGAGACCCAGTACTTC. Amino acids: CASSIRDRQETQYF.

This clone was counted only a few times. The V call is TRBV2, the J call TRBJ2-5; 11 nucleotides match TRBD2. This CDR3 spans 15 amino acids. V lost 6 bases and J lost 5; bases outside the gene matches: 8. Germline V gene sequence: CDR1 SNHLY, CDR2 FYNNEI. DNA of the CDR3: TGTGCCAGCAGACTAGCGGGAGTACCAACGGAGACCCAGTACTTC. It yields the protein CASRLAGVPTETQYF.

The genes are TRBV6-1 and TRBJ1-5; TRBD1 is a possible D gene (5 bases). Germline V gene sequence: CDR1 MNHNS, CDR2 SASEGT. This CDR3 has 15 residues. V lost 6 bases and J 5 bases, leaving 17 bases between the germline ends. CDR3 sequence (DNA): TGTGCCAGCAGCCCCGGACACCTAGGCGATCAGCCCCAGCATTTT. Translation: CASSPGHLGDQPQHF.

The V call is TRBV7-2, the J call TRBJ2-5, with D possibly matching TRBD1 (6 bases). V lost 1 base and J 4 bases, leaving 16 bases between the germline ends. The V gene's germline CDR1 is SGHTA and CDR2 FQGNSA. The CDR3 has 16 amino acids. The CDR3 loop is CASSLVGQGLPETQYF. DNA of the CDR3: TGTGCCAGCAGCTTAGTGGGTCAGGGGTTGCCAGAGACCCAGTACTTC.

V usage is TRBV6-5 and J usage is TRBJ2-3; D not certain. This CDR3 contains 14 residues. The V gene lost 6 bases and the J gene lost 4 bases, with 14 bases spanning the gap. Germline CDR1 MNHEY, CDR2 SVGAGI. The CDR3 bases are TGTGCCAGCAGGAGAGGCAACCTCGCAGATACGCAGTATTTT. It translates to CASRRGNLADTQYF.

This chain joins TRBV2 and TRBJ1-1; 7 nucleotides align to TRBD1. Trimming removed 6 bases from V and 3 bases from J; junction bases left unmatched: 7. This CDR3 region has 14 residues. Germline V gene lookup returns CDR1 SNHLY and CDR2 FYNNEI. CDR3 DNA: TGTGCCAGCAGGGGGGACAGCGCCTACACTGAAGCTTTCTTT. It encodes CASRGDSAYTEAFF.

This clone turned up a few times. This sequence joins TRBV15 and TRBJ2-1; 9 nucleotides line up with TRBD1. From germline, CDR1 is LNHNV and CDR2 YYDKDF (reference sequence). This CDR3 region has 16 residues. J lost 1 base, V lost 3 bases, and 4 bases had no gene match. The CDR3 bases are TGTGCCACCAGCAGCCCCGGGACAGGGTCCTACAATGAGCAGTTCTTC. This encodes CATSSPGTGSYNEQFF.

The chain is built from TRBV11-2 and TRBJ2-3; TRBD1 matches at 9 bases. This CDR3 has 13 residues. V shed 7 bases and J 6 bases; nucleotides not matched to a gene: 5. Germline V gene data show CDR1 as SGHAT and CDR2 as FQNNGV. As DNA, the CDR3 is TGTGCCAGCACGGGACAGGGTATCGATACGCAGTATTTT. This sequence encodes CASTGQGIDTQYF. The entire variable domain, with the rest obtained from reference TRBV11-2 and TRBJ2-3, is as follows: EAGVAQSPRYKIIEKRQSVAFWCNPISGHATLYWYQQILGQGPKLLIQFQNNGVVDDSQLPKDRFSAERLKGVDSTLKIQPAKLEDSAVYLCASTGQGIDTQYFGPGTRLTVL.

J is TRBJ2-2 and V is TRBV5-1; the D gene is possibly TRBD2 (5 bases). The CDR3 is made up of 15 amino acids. Between the trimmed V and J ends, which lost 0 bases and 1 base, there was a span of 7 bases. The germline V gene encodes CDR1 SGHRS and CDR2 YFSETQ. Written as DNA, the CDR3 is TGCGCCAGCAGCTTGGCCGGGGAGAACACCGGGGAGCTGTTTTTT. This codes for CASSLAGENTGELFF.

This clone was picked up a small number of times. The chain recombines TRBV28 with TRBJ2-7; 9 bases align to TRBD2. Germline V lookup: CDR1 MDHEN, CDR2 SYDVKM. The trim removed 6 bases at V and 3 bases at J, leaving 9 bases unmatched. CDR3 length equals 15 residues. Here the CDR3 reads CASSPGGAGGYEQYF. The CDR3 nucleotides are TGTGCCAGCAGCCCCGGGGGAGCGGGAGGCTACGAGCAGTACTTC.

The chain links TRBV19 to TRBJ2-7, with 11 bases that match TRBD1. From germline, CDR1 is LNHDA and CDR2 SQIVND (reference sequence). V was pared by 5 bases and J by 3 bases, with 9 bases of the junction left unmatched. This CDR3 has 16 amino acids. The CDR3 sequence: CASSPGQGVAHYEQYF. The CDR3, as DNA: TGTGCCAGTAGTCCGGGACAGGGGGTAGCTCACTACGAGCAGTACTTC.